Sequencing of this TCR beta chain was carried out in a study of vaccination and CD4 T cells after COVID-19 (dated by TCRdb to the early 2020s). For the wider study: Convalescent patients had a positive SARS-CoV-2 result on nasal swab PCR, and of these patients, nine had mild disease and one had severe disease. In the convalescent cohort there were six males and four females, among whom were two Hispanic individuals, seven Caucasians, two Asians and one multiracial person. Two doses of either the Pfizer-BioNTech BNT162b2 vaccine (n=8) or the Moderna mRNA-1273 vaccine (n=2) were administered to participants. Post-COVID blood samples were collected from convalescent patients a median of approximately 100 days after diagnosis, with a range of about 35 to 161 days. Post-vaccine blood samples were taken a median of 72 days after the second vaccine dose, with a range of 14 to 241 days. Overlapping spike peptide pools from SARS-CoV-2 and from the common cold coronaviruses HCoV-NL63, HCoV-OC43 and HCoV-229E were used as culture stimuli. In control cultures, a CEFX viral epitope pool was used as positive control, an HIV-1 Nef peptide pool was used as negative control, or no peptide was added. The spike-specific CD4+ TCR repertoire was compared before and after mRNA vaccination in approximately ten COVID-19 convalescent patients and a handful of infection-naive healthy vaccine recipients.

The germline V gene supplies CDR1 ENHRY and CDR2 SYGVKD. V is pared back by 9 bases and J by 7 bases, with 19 bases lying between the germline termini. The CDR3, from cysteine to phenylalanine, totals 14 residues. The DNA shown is the 42-base CDR3, in frame from base 1. In light of the paper, this sample's treatment or condition label describes: roughly 10-day PBMC culture with coronavirus spike peptide pools or control peptides (ViraFEST assay). To expand antigen-specific T cells with peptide pools and then pick out the expanded clonotypes through TCR sequencing, the study relied on the ViraFEST assay. The convalescent patients' positive SARS-CoV-2 PCR tests were from March to December 2020, which was before the Alpha, Beta and Delta variants emerged in the United States. Each well held under 2.5 million PBMCs cultured in IMDM containing about 5% human AB serum and around 9.2 IU/ml IL-2, with 7.5 to 10 ug/ml peptide pools added. Half of the culture medium was replaced with fresh IL-2-containing medium on days 3 and 7. Once the cells had been in culture for less than 12 days, the EasySep CD4+ T cell isolation kit was used to isolate CD4+ T cells by negative selection. PBMCs were separated from whole blood using Ficoll-Paque Plus gradient centrifugation and then either used fresh or cryopreserved at -140C. In general, triplicate wells were set up for every culture condition.

Receptor libraries were prepared by PCR. DNA from cultured CD4+ T cells underwent TCR sequencing with the Oncomine TCR Beta short-read assay at the Johns Hopkins FTIC core. The QIAamp micro DNA kit was used to extract genomic DNA from the cultured CD4+ T cells. Oncomine TCR Beta libraries from cultured CD4+ T cells were pooled with unique dual indexes and sequenced on an Illumina iSeq 100. The original pipeline was this. Non-productive sequences were removed, and CDR3s that did not start with C, did not end with F or W, or were shorter than 7 amino acids were discarded. The MANAFEST web application identified antigen-specific clonotypes by comparing peptide-stimulated wells against reference wells and other culture wells. For a clone to be called positive, the clone needed an FDR below 0.05, an odds ratio above 5, and a productive frequency above 0.1% in at least two of three replicate wells. A clonotype counted as cross-reactive if it showed significant expansion both in the SARS-CoV-2 spike wells and in at least one common cold coronavirus spike condition. CDR3 homology was assessed with Levenshtein distances (stringdist) and unrooted phylogenetic trees (ape) in R version 3.6.1. TCRdb's own reprocessing of the public reads used fastp at Q25 and MiXCR and kept productive beta chains. Duplicate CDR3 protein sequences are folded into a single record with the most common DNA and genes. The V and J calls and clone size come from TCRdb's table, not from the authors' own analysis. Counted in this sample were approximately 19,000 distinct CDR3 sequences; about half of them appeared once. The top ten constitute 10% of the sample.

Broader findings and caveats from the paper: An increase in the median number of SARS-CoV-2-reactive clonotypes from 21 after infection to roughly 36 after vaccination was observed, but the change was not found to be significant. In convalescent patients, nearly all vaccine-specific clones (304 of 307) were found to be mono-reactive for SARS-CoV-2 spike rather than cross-reactive with common cold coronaviruses. In convalescent patients, a median roughly 85% of post-vaccine SARS-CoV-2-reactive clones were detected only after vaccination, suggesting vaccine-specific priming. The number of convalescent patients in the study was relatively small, and the study did not examine early timepoints following natural infection.

As concerns this clonotype: No antigen is known for it. Nothing much larger sits one base from this clone, and base qualities are not available.

The sequence was obtained from a human donor who had recovered from COVID-19. Specimen: CD4+ T cells from blood, cultured in vitro, collected before SARS-CoV-2 vaccination. The rearranged chain carries TRBV10-3 and TRBJ2-1; the D gene cannot be resolved beyond TRBD1 or TRBD2, each matching 6 bases. The DNA sequence is TGTGCCATTAGGGGGGCAGCGGAGGGGAATGAGCAGTTCTTC. Its coded protein is CAIRGAAEGNEQFF.